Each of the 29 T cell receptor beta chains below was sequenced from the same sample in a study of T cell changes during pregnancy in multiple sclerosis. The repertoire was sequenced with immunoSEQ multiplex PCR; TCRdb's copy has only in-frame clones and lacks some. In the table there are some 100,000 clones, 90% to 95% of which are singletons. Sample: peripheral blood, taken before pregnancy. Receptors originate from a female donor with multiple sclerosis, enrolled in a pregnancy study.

The CDR3 reads CASSPPQREQYF. The DNA for the CDR3 is TGTGCCAGCAGTCCCCCACAGCGGGAGCAGTACTTC. J is TRBJ2-7 and V is TRBV28; D perhaps matches TRBD2 (5 bases). Germline V lookup: CDR1 MDHEN, CDR2 SYDVKM. The CDR3 runs 12 residues. Trimming stripped 5 bases from V and 7 bases from J, with 12 bases between.

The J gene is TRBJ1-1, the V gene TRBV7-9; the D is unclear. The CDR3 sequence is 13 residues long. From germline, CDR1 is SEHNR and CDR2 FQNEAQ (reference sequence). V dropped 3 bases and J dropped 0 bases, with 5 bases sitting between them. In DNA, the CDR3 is TGTGCCAGCAGCTTTGTAATGAACACTGAAGCTTTCTTT. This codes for CASSFVMNTEAFF.

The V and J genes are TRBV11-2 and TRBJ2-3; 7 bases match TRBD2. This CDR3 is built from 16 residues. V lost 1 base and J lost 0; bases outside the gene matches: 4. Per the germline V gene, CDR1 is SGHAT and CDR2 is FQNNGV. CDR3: CASSLVGSGSTDTQYF. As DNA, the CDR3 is TGTGCCAGCAGCTTAGTGGGTAGCGGGAGCACAGATACGCAGTATTTT.

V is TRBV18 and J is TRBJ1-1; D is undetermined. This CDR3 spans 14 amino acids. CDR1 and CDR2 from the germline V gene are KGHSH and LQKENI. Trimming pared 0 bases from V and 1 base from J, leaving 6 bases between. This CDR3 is CASSPPLRNTEAFF. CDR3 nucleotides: TGTGCCAGCTCACCACCCCTGAGGAACACTGAAGCTTTCTTT.

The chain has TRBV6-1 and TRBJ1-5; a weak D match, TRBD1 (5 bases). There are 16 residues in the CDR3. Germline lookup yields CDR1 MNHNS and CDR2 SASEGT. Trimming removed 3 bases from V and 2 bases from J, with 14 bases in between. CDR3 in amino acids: CASSDRGGTGNQPQHF. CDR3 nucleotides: TGTGCCAGCAGTGATCGGGGGGGTACAGGCAATCAGCCCCAGCATTTT.

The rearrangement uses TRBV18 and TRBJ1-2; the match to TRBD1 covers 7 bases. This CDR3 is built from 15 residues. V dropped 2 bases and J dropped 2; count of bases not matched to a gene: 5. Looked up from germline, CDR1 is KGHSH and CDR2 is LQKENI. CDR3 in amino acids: CASSPTDRLNYGYTF. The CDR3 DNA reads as TGTGCCAGCTCACCAACGGACAGGTTGAACTATGGCTACACCTTC.

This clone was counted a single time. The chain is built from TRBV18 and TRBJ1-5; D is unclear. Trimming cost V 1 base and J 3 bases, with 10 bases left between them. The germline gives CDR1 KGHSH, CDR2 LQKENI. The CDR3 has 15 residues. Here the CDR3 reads CASSPRGDPNQPQHF. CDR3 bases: TGTGCCAGCTCACCACGGGGAGACCCCAATCAGCCCCAGCATTTT. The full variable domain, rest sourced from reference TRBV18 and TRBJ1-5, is NAGVMQNPRHLVRRRGQEARLRCSPMKGHSHVYWYRQLPEEGLKFMVYLQKENIIDESGMPKERFSAEFPKEGPSILRIQQVVRGDSAAYFCASSPRGDPNQPQHFGDGTRLSIL.

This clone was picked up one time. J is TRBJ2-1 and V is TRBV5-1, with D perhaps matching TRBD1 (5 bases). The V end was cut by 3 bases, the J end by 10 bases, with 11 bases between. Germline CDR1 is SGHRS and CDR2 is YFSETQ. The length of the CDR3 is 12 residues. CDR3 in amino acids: CASSWQGYEQFF. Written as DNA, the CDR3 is TGCGCCAGCAGCTGGCAGGGTTACGAGCAGTTCTTC.

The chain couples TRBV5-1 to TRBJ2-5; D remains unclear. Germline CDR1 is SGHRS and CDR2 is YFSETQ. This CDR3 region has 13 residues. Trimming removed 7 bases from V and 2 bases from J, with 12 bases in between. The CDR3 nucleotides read TGCGCCAGCTCCTACAGATCACAAGAGACCCAGTACTTC. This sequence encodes CASSYRSQETQYF.

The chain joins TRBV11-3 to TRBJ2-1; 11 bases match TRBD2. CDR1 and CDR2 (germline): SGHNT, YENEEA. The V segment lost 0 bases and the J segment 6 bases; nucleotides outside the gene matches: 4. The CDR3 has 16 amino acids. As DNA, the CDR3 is TGTGCCAGCAGCTTAGATGCGGGACTAGCGGTCAATGAGCAGTTCTTC. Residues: CASSLDAGLAVNEQFF.

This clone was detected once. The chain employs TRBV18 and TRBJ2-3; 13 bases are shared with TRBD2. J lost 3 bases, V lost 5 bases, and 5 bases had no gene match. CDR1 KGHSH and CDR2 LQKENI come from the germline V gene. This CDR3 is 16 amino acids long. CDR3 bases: TGTGCCAGCTCAGAGCCGGGACTAGCGGGAACAGATACGCAGTATTTT. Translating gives CASSEPGLAGTDTQYF.

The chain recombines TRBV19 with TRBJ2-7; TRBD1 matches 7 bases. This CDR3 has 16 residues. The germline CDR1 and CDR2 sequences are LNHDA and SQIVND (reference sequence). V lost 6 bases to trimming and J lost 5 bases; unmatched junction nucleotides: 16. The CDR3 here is CASSLNRGVAIHEQYF. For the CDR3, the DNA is TGTGCCAGTAGCTTAAACAGGGGCGTCGCTATCCACGAGCAGTACTTC.

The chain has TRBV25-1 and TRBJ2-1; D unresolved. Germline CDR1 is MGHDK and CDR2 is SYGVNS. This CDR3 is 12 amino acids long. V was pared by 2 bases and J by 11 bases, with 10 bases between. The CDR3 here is CASSETSSKQFF. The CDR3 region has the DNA TGTGCCAGCAGTGAAACGAGTTCTAAGCAGTTCTTC.

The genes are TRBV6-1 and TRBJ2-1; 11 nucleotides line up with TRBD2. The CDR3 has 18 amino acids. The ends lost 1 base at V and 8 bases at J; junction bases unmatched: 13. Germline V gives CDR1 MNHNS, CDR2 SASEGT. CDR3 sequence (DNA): TGTGCCAGCAGTGAAGGCCCTTGGGTAGCGGGAGGGCTCGATGAGCAGTTCTTC. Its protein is CASSEGPWVAGGLDEQFF.

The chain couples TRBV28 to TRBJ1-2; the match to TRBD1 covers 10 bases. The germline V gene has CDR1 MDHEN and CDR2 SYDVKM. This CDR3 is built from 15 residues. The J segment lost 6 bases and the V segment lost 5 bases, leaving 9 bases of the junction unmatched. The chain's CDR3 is CASSDLGGTGDGYTF. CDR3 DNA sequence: TGTGCCAGCAGTGATCTTGGGGGGACAGGGGATGGCTACACCTTC.

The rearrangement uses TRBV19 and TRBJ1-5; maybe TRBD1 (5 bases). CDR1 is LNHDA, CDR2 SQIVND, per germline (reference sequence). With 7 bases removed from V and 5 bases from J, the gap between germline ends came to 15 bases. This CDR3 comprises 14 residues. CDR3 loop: CASNSQVGDQPQHF. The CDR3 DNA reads TGTGCCAGTAATTCACAGGTGGGTGATCAGCCCCAGCATTTT.

CDR3 protein: CASSLRLAGDLYEQYF. The CDR3 nucleotides read TGCGCCAGCAGCTTAAGGCTAGCGGGGGACCTCTACGAGCAGTACTTC. The rearrangement links TRBV5-1 to TRBJ2-7; TRBD2 matches 10 bases. Per the germline V gene, CDR1 is SGHRS and CDR2 is YFSETQ. The CDR3 covers 16 residues. Trimming took 2 bases from V and 3 from J; bases not matched to a gene: 8.

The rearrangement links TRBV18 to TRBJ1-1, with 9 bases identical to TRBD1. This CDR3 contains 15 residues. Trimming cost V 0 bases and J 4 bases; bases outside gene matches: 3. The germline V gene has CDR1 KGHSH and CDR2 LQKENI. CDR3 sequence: CASSPPVTGGTEAFF. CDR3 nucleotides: TGTGCCAGCTCACCACCAGTGACAGGGGGCACTGAAGCTTTCTTT.

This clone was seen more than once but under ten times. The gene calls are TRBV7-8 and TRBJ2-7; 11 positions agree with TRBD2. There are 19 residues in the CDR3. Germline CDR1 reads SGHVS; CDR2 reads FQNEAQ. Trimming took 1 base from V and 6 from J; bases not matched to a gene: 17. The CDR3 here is CASSLGTSGSPSQIREQYF. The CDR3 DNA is TGTGCCAGCAGCTTAGGAACTAGCGGGAGCCCATCCCAGATACGCGAGCAGTACTTC.

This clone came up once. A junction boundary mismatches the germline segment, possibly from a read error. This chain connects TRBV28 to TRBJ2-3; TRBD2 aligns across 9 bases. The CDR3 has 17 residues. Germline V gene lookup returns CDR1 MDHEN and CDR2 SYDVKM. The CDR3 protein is CASSLPPGGRATYTQYF. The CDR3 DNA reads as TGTGCCAGCAGTTTACCTCCCGGCGGGAGGGCCACATATACGCAGTATTTT.

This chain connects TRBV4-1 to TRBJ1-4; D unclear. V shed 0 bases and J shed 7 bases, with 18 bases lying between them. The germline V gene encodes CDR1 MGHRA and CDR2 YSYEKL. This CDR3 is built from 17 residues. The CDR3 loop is CASSQEGPAVFIEKLFF. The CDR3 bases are TGCGCCAGCAGCCAAGAGGGCCCAGCCGTCTTCATTGAAAAACTGTTTTTT.

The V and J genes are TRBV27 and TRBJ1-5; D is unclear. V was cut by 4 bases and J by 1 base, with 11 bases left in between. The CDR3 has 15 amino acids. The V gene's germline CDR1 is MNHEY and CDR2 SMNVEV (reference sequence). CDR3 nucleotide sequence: TGTGCCAGCAGTTATTTGAGAGGGAGCAATCAGCCCCAGCATTTT. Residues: CASSYLRGSNQPQHF.

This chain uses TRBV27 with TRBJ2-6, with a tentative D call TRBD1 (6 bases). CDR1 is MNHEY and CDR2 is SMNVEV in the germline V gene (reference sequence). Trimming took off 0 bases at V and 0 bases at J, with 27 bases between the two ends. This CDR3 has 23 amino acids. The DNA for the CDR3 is TGTGCCAGCAGTTTATCTTCTATACGGACAGTACCTCCCAGGGGCTCTGGGGCCAACGTCCTGACTTTC. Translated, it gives CASSLSSIRTVPPRGSGANVLTF.

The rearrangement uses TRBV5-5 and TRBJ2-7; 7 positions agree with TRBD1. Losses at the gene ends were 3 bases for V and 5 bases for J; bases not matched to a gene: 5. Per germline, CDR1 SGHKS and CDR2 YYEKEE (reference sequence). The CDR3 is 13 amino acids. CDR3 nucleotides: TGTGCCAGCAGCTCCTCGGACAGGAACGAGCAGTACTTC. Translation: CASSSSDRNEQYF.

CDR3 in DNA: TGTGCCAGCAGGCGGGAGACCCGCACAGATACGCAGTATTTT. This sequence encodes CASRRETRTDTQYF. The J gene is TRBJ2-3, the V gene TRBV2, with TRBD2 identical over 7 bases. The CDR3 consists of 14 residues. J gave up 1 base and V 6 bases, and 4 bases lay outside the gene matches. The germline V gene has CDR1 SNHLY and CDR2 FYNNEI.

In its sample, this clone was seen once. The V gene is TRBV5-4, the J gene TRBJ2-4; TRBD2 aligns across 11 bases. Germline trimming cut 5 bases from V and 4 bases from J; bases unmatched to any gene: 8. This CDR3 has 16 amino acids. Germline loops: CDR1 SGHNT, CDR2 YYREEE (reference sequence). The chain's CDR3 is CASRPGTSGGKNIQYF. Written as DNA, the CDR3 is TGTGCCAGCAGACCAGGGACTAGCGGAGGGAAAAACATTCAGTACTTC.

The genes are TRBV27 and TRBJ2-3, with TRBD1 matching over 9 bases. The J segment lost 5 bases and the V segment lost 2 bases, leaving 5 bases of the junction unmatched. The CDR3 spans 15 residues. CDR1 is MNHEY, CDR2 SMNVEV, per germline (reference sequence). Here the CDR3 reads CASSLPGTGQDTQYF. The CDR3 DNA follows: TGTGCCAGCAGTTTACCCGGGACAGGGCAAGATACGCAGTATTTT.

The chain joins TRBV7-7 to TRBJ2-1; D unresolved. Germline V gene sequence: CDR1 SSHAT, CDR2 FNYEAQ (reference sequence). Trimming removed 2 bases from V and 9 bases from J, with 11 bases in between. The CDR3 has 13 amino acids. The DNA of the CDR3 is TGTGCCAGCAGCTTAACGGGTTCCAGTGAGCAGTTCTTC. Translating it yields CASSLTGSSEQFF.

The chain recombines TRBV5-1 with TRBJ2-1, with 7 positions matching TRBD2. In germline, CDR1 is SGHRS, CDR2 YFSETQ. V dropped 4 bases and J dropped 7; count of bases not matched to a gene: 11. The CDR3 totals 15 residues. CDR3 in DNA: TGCGCCAGCAGCGCCTTCGCGGGAGTGGCTAATGAGCAGTTCTTC. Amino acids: CASSAFAGVANEQFF.